This T cell receptor beta chain was captured by sequencing in a study of human T cells and chemical hapten exposure. Study results and caveats: The formation of large CDR3 similarity clusters by expanded TCRs significantly exceeded that of controls.

Time point defined: patch test 3, about 24 weeks after DPC sensitization. The treatment denotes: therapeutic diphenylcyclopropenone sensitization with weekly scalp DPC. Germline trimming cut 6 bases from V and 7 bases from J; bases unmatched to any gene: 15. The CDR3 length is 15 residues. Germline V gene data show CDR1 as SQVTM and CDR2 as ANQGSEA. A remark on this clonotype: Its antigen is unknown.

MiXCR, run by TCRdb on the RACE reads, gives a single entry per CDR3 protein. The sample gives over 100,000 distinct CDR3 sequences, approximately 11% of which show up once; over 2% is in the top ten. The chain recombines TRBV29-1 with TRBJ2-5; 9 positions match TRBD2. This clonotype was sampled from a woman in her forties or fifties with alopecia areata. Some clones in this sample may be carry-over from other donors' samples. The sequencing here drew on whole blood, taken in connection with sensitization to the hapten diphenylcyclopropenone (DPC). CDR3 residues: CSVEGLAIYPVTQYF. Here the CDR3 DNA reads TGCAGCGTGGAGGGACTAGCTATCTATCCCGTGACCCAGTACTTC.